Presented here are 15 T cell receptor beta chains from one specimen sequenced in a study of shared clonotypes between healthy human individuals. The data were produced by immunoSEQ multiplex PCR, yet TCRdb's version contains in-frame clones alone and is incomplete. The table has some 2,400,000 clones, 95% seen once. The sample taken for sequencing was naive CD4+ T cells sorted from blood. Stated subset: CD45RA+ positively selected. These receptors all stem from a man between 18 and 35 years old in good health.

The rearrangement uses TRBV9 and TRBJ1-3; D possibly corresponds to TRBD1 (5 bases). V lost 0 bases and J lost 0, with 13 bases in between. The CDR3 spans 17 residues. Germline CDR1 and CDR2: SGDLS and YYNGEE. The CDR3 nucleotides are TGTGCCAGCAGCGTAGAGGTGCGGGGCTTCTCTGGAAACACCATATATTTT. Protein: CASSVEVRGFSGNTIYF.

The rearrangement uses TRBV9 and TRBJ1-4; D might be TRBD1 (5 bases). The CDR3 length is 16 residues. Trimming stripped 0 bases from V and 3 bases from J, with 12 bases between. Germline V gene sequence: CDR1 SGDLS, CDR2 YYNGEE. The CDR3 coding sequence is TGTGCCAGCAGCGTAGATGGGGGATCGGCTAATGAAAAACTGTTTTTT. Encoded protein: CASSVDGGSANEKLFF.

This chain links TRBV5-6 with TRBJ2-1, with 8 bases that match TRBD1. V trimming: 1 base; J trimming: 8 bases; junction bases outside the gene matches: 11. Germline V lookup: CDR1 SGHDT, CDR2 YYEEEE. This CDR3 spans 16 amino acids. The CDR3 reads CASSLWGRTGRHEQFF. CDR3 in DNA: TGTGCCAGCAGCTTGTGGGGAAGGACAGGGCGGCATGAGCAGTTCTTC.

V gene TRBV18 combines with J gene TRBJ2-1, with D unclear. Per germline, CDR1 KGHSH and CDR2 LQKENI. With 2 bases removed from V and 0 bases from J, the gap between germline ends came to 11 bases. CDR3 length equals 16 residues. The CDR3 region has the DNA TGTGCCAGCTCACCAGGGCCGCAGAGCTCCTACAATGAGCAGTTCTTC. Translated, it gives CASSPGPQSSYNEQFF.

This rearrangement joins TRBV7-9 to TRBJ1-2, with D hard to call. The V gene lost 1 base and the J gene lost 5 bases, with 5 bases spanning the gap. The CDR3 length is 12 residues. The germline V gene encodes CDR1 SEHNR and CDR2 FQNEAQ (reference sequence). CDR3: CASSLGGYGYTF. DNA of the CDR3: TGTGCCAGCAGCTTAGGGGGTTATGGCTACACCTTC.

This sequence joins TRBV5-1 and TRBJ1-3; possibly TRBD1 for D (5 bases). From germline, CDR1 is SGHRS and CDR2 YFSETQ. V shed 6 bases and J shed 0 bases, with 16 bases lying between them. The CDR3 contains 16 residues. CDR3 in amino acids: CASKDGTGFSGNTIYF. The CDR3 DNA reads as TGCGCCAGCAAGGACGGGACGGGTTTCTCTGGAAACACCATATATTTT.

This chain uses TRBV6-1 with TRBJ1-5; D unresolved. V was cut by 1 base and J by 2 bases, with 9 bases left in between. Germline V lookup: CDR1 MNHNS, CDR2 SASEGT. This CDR3 is built from 15 residues. The CDR3 sequence: CASSEGIAGNQPQHF. In DNA form, the CDR3 reads TGTGCCAGCAGTGAAGGTATAGCGGGCAATCAGCCCCAGCATTTT.

The chain employs TRBV19 and TRBJ2-1; D may be TRBD1 (5 bases). The CDR3 runs to 15 residues. In germline, CDR1 is LNHDA, CDR2 SQIVND (reference sequence). Trimming shortened V by 6 bases and J by 0 bases, and 12 bases separated the two germline ends. This chain's CDR3 is CASSKGLYSYNEQFF. As DNA, the CDR3 is TGTGCCAGTAGCAAGGGGCTGTACTCCTACAATGAGCAGTTCTTC.

This chain joins TRBV5-5 and TRBJ1-1; possible D gene TRBD1, 5 bases. V was pared by 4 bases and J by 4 bases, with 14 bases between. Germline loops: CDR1 SGHKS, CDR2 YYEKEE (reference sequence). This CDR3 region has 14 residues. The CDR3 region is CASSLRKGSTEAFF. CDR3 nucleotide sequence: TGTGCCAGCAGCCTCAGGAAGGGGAGCACTGAAGCTTTCTTT.

The chain is built from TRBV6-6 and TRBJ1-1; TRBD1 is a possible D gene (6 bases). CDR3 length: 13 amino acids. Germline values: CDR1 MNHNY, CDR2 SVGAGI (reference sequence). The V end was cut by 8 bases, the J end by 1 base, with 11 bases between. The CDR3 nucleotides are TGTGCCAGCTCAGGGGCAGGGAACACTGAAGCTTTCTTT. It is translated as CASSGAGNTEAFF.

The rearrangement links TRBV10-2 to TRBJ2-2, with D unclear. The V and J ends lost 3 bases and 7 bases respectively, with 15 bases between them. Germline V gene sequence: CDR1 WSHSY, CDR2 SAAADI. The CDR3 length is 15 residues. This chain's CDR3 is CASSEIYLLGGELFF. As DNA, the CDR3 is TGCGCCAGCAGTGAAATATATCTGCTGGGCGGGGAGCTGTTTTTT.

This chain uses TRBV7-2 with TRBJ2-1; the D gene is possibly TRBD2 (6 bases). Trimming stripped 2 bases from V and 7 bases from J, with 18 bases between. Germline CDR1 and CDR2: SGHTA and FQGNSA. The CDR3 loop spans 16 amino acids. CDR3 protein: CASSLSGGGSGNEQFF. The CDR3 DNA reads TGTGCCAGCAGCTTAAGTGGCGGAGGGAGTGGGAATGAGCAGTTCTTC.

The rearrangement joins TRBV30 to TRBJ1-3; no reliable D call. V was clipped by 0 bases and J by 2 bases, with 11 bases between them. CDR1 GTSNPN and CDR2 SVGIG come from the germline V gene (reference sequence). The CDR3 has 15 residues. CDR3: CAWSVRRDPGNTIYF. Here the CDR3 DNA reads TGTGCCTGGAGTGTACGGAGGGATCCTGGAAACACCATATATTTT.

The gene calls are TRBV6-1 and TRBJ2-4; 7 nucleotides align to TRBD1. The CDR3 consists of 13 residues. In germline, CDR1 is MNHNS, CDR2 SASEGT. With V trimmed by 6 bases and J by 11 bases, 10 bases remained unmatched. Here the CDR3 DNA reads TGTGCCAGCAGCTTTACAGGGGAAGTAGTTCAGTACTTC. It is translated as CASSFTGEVVQYF.

The chain uses TRBV30 and TRBJ1-2, with D perhaps matching TRBD1 (6 bases). The germline V gene encodes CDR1 GTSNPN and CDR2 SVGIG (reference sequence). The CDR3 loop spans 16 amino acids. V was trimmed by 3 bases and J by 4 bases, leaving 21 bases between them. CDR3 loop: CAWRGTVSGDLYGYTF. In nucleotides, the CDR3 is TGTGCCTGGAGGGGAACTGTCTCAGGGGATCTCTATGGCTACACCTTC.